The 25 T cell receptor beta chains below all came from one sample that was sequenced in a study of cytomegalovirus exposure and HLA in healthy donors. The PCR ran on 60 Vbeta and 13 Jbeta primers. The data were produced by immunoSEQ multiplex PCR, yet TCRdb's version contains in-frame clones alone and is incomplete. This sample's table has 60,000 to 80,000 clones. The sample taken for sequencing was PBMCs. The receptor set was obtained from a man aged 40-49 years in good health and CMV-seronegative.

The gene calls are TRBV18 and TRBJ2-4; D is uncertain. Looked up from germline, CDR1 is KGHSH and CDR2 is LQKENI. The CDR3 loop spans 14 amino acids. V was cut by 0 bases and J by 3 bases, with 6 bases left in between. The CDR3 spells CASSPPSGKNIQYF. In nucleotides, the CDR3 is TGTGCCAGCTCACCACCGAGTGGCAAAAACATTCAGTACTTC.

CDR3 amino acids: CASSPRGDSSGNTIYF. CDR3 bases: TGTGCCAGCAGCCCCCGGGGTGATAGCTCTGGAAACACCATATATTTT. V is TRBV13 and J is TRBJ1-3; D is unresolved. The CDR3 loop spans 16 amino acids. V lost 5 bases, J lost 0 bases, and 14 bases lay in between. CDR1 is PRHDT and CDR2 is FYEKMQ in the germline V gene (reference sequence).

This chain's CDR3 is CASSVTGGREKLFF. CDR3 DNA sequence: TGTGCCAGCAGTGTAACAGGGGGCAGGGAAAAACTGTTTTTT. The rearrangement uses TRBV27 and TRBJ1-4; 9 nucleotides align to TRBD1. Trimming removed 5 bases from V and 8 bases from J; junction bases left unmatched: 6. CDR3 length: 14 residues. Germline CDR1 and CDR2: MNHEY and SMNVEV (reference sequence).

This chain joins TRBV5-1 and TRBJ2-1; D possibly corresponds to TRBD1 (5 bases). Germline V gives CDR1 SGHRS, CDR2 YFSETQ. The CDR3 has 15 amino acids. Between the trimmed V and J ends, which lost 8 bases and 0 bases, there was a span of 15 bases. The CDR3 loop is CASSGAASSYNEQFF. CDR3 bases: TGCGCCAGTAGTGGGGCGGCAAGCTCCTACAATGAGCAGTTCTTC. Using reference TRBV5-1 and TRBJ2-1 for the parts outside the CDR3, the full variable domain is KAGVTQTPRYLIKTRGQQVTLSCSPISGHRSVSWYQQTPGQGLQFLFEYFSETQRNKGNFPGRFSGRQFSNSRSEMNVSTLELGDSALYLCASSGAASSYNEQFFGPGTRLTVL.

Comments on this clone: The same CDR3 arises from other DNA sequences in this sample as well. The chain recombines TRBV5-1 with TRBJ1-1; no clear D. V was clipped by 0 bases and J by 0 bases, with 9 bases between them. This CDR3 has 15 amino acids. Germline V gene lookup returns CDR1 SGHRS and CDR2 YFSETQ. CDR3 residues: CASSLEPRLNTEAFF. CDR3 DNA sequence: TGCGCCAGCAGCTTGGAGCCCAGGTTGAACACTGAAGCTTTCTTT.

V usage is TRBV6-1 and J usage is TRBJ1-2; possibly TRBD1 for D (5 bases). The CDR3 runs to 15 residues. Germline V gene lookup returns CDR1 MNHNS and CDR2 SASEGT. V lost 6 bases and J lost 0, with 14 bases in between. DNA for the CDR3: TGTGCCAGCAGAGGGGTAGGGCTCTCTAACTATGGCTACACCTTC. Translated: CASRGVGLSNYGYTF.

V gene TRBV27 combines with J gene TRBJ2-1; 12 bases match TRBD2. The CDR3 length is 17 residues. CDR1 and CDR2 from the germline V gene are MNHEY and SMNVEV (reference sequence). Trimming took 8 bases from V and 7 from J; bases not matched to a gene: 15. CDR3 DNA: TGTGCCAGCGCTGAAAGACTAGCGGGGGCCCAATGGAATGAGCAGTTCTTC. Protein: CASAERLAGAQWNEQFF.

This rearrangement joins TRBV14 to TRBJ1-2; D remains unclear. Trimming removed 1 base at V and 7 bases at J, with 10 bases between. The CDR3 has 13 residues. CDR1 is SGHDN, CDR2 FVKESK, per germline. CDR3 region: CASSQARKSGYTF. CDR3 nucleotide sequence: TGTGCCAGCAGCCAAGCCAGGAAGTCTGGCTACACCTTC. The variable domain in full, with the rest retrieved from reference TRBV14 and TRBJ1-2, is EAGVTQFPSHSVIEKGQTVTLRCDPISGHDNLYWYRRVMGKEIKFLLHFVKESKQDESGMPNNRFLAERTGGTYSTLKVQPAELEDSGVYFCASSQARKSGYTFGSGTRLTVV.

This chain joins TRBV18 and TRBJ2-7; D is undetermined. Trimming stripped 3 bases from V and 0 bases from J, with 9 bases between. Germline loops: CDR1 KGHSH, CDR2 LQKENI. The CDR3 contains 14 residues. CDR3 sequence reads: CASSPRSNSYEQYF. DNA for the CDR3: TGTGCCAGCTCACCTCGCAGTAACTCCTACGAGCAGTACTTC.

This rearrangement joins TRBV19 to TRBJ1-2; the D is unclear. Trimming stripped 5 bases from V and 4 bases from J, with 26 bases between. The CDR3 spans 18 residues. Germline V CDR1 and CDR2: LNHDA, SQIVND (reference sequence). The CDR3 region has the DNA TGTGCCAGTAGTTCTCGGGTTATGACTCCCCATAATGGCTATGGCTACACCTTC. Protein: CASSSRVMTPHNGYGYTF.

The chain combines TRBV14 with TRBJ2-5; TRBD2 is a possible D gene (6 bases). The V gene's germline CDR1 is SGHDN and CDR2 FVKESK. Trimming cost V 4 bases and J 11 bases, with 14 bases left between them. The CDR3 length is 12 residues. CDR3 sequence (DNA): TGTGCCAGCAGCCCTGGGGGGAGCGCGCAGTACTTC. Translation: CASSPGGSAQYF. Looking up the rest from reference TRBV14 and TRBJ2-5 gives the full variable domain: EAGVTQFPSHSVIEKGQTVTLRCDPISGHDNLYWYRRVMGKEIKFLLHFVKESKQDESGMPNNRFLAERTGGTYSTLKVQPAELEDSGVYFCASSPGGSAQYFGPGTRLLVL.

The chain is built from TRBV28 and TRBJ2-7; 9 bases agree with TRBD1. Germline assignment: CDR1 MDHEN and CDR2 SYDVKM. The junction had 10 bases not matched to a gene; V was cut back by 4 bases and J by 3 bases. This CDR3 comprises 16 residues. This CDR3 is CASSSAGTGSFYEQYF. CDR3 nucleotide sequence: TGTGCCAGCAGTTCCGCCGGGACAGGGTCTTTCTACGAGCAGTACTTC.

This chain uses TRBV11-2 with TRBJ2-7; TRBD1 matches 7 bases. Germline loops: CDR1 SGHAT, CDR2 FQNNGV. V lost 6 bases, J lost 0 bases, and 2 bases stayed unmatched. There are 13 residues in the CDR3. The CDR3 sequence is CASRGTVSYEQYF. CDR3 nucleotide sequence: TGTGCCAGCAGAGGGACAGTCTCCTACGAGCAGTACTTC.

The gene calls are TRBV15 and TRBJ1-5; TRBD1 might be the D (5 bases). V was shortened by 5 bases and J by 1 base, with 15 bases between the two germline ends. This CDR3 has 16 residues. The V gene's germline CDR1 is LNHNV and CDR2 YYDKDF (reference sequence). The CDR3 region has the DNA TGTGCCACCAGCCCCAGGCGGGGGTTGAGCAATCAGCCCCAGCATTTT. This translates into CATSPRRGLSNQPQHF.

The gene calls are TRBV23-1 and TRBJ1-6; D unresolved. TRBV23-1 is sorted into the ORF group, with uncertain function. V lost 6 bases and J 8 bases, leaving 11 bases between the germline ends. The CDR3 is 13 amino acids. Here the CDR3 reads CASRAWRDSPLHF. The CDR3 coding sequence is TGCGCCAGCAGGGCCTGGAGGGATTCACCCCTCCACTTT.

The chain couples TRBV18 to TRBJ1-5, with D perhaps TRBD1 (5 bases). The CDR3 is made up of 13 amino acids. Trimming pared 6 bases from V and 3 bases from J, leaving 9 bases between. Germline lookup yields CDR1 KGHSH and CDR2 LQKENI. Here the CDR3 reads CASSPDINQPQHF. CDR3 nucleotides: TGTGCCAGCTCTCCGGACATCAATCAGCCCCAGCATTTT.

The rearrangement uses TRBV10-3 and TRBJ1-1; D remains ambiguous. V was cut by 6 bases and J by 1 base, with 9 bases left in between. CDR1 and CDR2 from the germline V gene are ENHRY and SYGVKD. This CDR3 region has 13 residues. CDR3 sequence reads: CAISVQRNTEAFF. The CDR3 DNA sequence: TGTGCCATCAGCGTACAAAGGAACACTGAAGCTTTCTTT.

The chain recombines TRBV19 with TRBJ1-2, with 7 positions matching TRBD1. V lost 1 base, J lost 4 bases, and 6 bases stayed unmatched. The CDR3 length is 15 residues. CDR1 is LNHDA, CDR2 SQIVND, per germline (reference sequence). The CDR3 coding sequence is TGTGCCAGTAGTATAGGACAGGGCCAGGGCTATGGCTACACCTTC. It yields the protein CASSIGQGQGYGYTF.

In DNA form, the CDR3 reads TGTGCCAGCAGTGAATCGGGGACAGCTAAGCAGTACTTC. Its protein is CASSESGTAKQYF. This chain uses TRBV25-1 with TRBJ2-7; 7 bases fit TRBD1. V shed 1 base, J shed 8 bases, and the junction held 5 bases outside the gene matches. The germline CDR1 and CDR2 sequences are MGHDK and SYGVNS. The length of the CDR3 is 13 residues.

In nucleotides, the CDR3 is TGCAGCGTTGATATATCTAGCGGGAGCACAGATACGCAGTATTTT. This gives the protein CSVDISSGSTDTQYF. The rearrangement joins TRBV29-1 to TRBJ2-3; 8 positions agree with TRBD2. The germline V gene has CDR1 SQVTM and CDR2 ANQGSEA. The V gene end was trimmed by 3 bases and the J gene end by 0 bases; junction bases not matched to a gene: 5. The CDR3 is 15 residues long.

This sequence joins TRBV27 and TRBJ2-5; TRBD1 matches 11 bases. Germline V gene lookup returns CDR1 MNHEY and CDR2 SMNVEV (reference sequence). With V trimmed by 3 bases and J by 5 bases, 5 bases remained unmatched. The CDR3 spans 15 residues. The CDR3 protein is CASSFQDRGLETQYF. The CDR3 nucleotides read TGTGCCAGCAGTTTTCAGGACAGGGGGCTTGAGACCCAGTACTTC.

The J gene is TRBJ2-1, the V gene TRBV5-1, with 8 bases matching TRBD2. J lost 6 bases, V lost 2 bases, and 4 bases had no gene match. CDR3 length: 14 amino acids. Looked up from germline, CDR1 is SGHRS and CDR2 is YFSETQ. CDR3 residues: CASSLRREANEQFF. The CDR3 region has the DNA TGCGCCAGCAGCTTAAGGCGGGAGGCCAATGAGCAGTTCTTC.

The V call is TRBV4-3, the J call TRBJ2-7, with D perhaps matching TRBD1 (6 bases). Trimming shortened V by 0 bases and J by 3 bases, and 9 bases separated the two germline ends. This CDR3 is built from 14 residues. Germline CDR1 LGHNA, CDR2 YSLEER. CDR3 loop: CASSQDRDNYEQYF. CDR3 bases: TGCGCCAGCAGCCAAGATCGGGACAACTACGAGCAGTACTTC.

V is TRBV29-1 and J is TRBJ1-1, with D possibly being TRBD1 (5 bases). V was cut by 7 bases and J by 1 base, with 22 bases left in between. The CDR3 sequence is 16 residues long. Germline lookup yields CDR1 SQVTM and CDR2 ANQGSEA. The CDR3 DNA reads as TGCAGCGGGCGGCGCGTCAGGGTGAAGGAGAACACTGAAGCTTTCTTT. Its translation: CSGRRVRVKENTEAFF.

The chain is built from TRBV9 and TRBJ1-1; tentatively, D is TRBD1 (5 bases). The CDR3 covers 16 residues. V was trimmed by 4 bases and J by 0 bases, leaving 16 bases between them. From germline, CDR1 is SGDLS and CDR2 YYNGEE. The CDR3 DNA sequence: TGTGCCAGCAGCCCCTCAGGGCGGACGCTGAACACTGAAGCTTTCTTT. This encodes CASSPSGRTLNTEAFF.